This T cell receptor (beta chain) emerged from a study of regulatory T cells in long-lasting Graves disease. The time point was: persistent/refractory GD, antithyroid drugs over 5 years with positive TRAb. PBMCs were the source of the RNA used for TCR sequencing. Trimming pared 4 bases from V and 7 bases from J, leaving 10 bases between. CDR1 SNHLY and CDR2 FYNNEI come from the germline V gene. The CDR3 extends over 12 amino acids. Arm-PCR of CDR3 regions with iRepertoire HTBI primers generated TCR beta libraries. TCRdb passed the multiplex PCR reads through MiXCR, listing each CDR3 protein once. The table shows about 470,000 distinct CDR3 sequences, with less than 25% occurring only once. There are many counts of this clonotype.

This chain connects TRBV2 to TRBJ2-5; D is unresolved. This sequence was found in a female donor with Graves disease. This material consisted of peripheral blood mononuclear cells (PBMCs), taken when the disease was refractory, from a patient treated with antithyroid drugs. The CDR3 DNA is TGTGCCAGCAGTGGGGAAGGCGGGACCCAGTACTTC. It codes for CASSGEGGTQYF.